The 32 T cell receptor beta chains listed next were all sequenced from one sample in a study of T-cell memory formation after mild COVID-19. MiXCR, applied by TCRdb to the 5' RACE reads, yields one record per CDR3 protein. The profile covers 200,000 to 300,000 distinct CDR3 sequences, with more than 8% appearing a single time and around a fifth taken by the ten largest. The specimen sequenced was PBMCs or a T cell subset sorted from them (not recorded which). The receptors were gathered from a man aged 18-30 years who had mild COVID-19 (a few samples of this study predate the infection). Cell type and time point are not known.

The genes are TRBV5-1 and TRBJ2-7, with 12 bases that match TRBD1. This CDR3 spans 14 amino acids. V lost 0 bases, J lost 5 bases, and 0 bases stayed unmatched. The germline gives CDR1 SGHRS, CDR2 YFSETQ. The CDR3 nucleotides read TGCGCCAGCAGCTTGGGGGACAGGGGGCACGAGCAGTACGTC. Its protein product is CASSLGDRGHEQYV.

The chain is built from TRBV2 and TRBJ1-4; the D is unclear. Per germline, CDR1 SNHLY and CDR2 FYNNEI. Trimming took 4 bases from V and 7 from J, leaving 7 bases between them. This CDR3 is 12 amino acids long. CDR3 in DNA: TGTGCCAGCAGTGGGGAGCCTGAAAAACTGTTTTTT. It codes for CASSGEPEKLFF.

This chain uses TRBV18 with TRBJ2-7; D not certain. The CDR3 length is 12 residues. The V gene's germline CDR1 is KGHSH and CDR2 LQKENI. The V gene lost 2 bases and the J gene lost 5 bases, with 7 bases spanning the gap. DNA of the CDR3: TGTGCCAGCTCACCAAACTGGAACGAGCAGTACTTC. Translated, it gives CASSPNWNEQYF.

On this clonotype: This sequence may be a read error, since a much larger clone differs from it by one base. This chain links TRBV5-1 with TRBJ2-5; D is undetermined. This CDR3 contains 12 residues. V was cut by 0 bases and J by 9 bases, with 9 bases left in between. Germline V gene data show CDR1 as SGHRS and CDR2 as YFSETQ. The CDR3 nucleotides are TGCGCCAGCAGCTTGGAGGACCAGCCCCAGTACTTC. Residues: CASSLEDQPQYF.

This clonotype was seen only a few times. The chain couples TRBV7-2 to TRBJ2-3; D is tentatively TRBD1 or TRBD2 (6 bases each). CDR3 length: 13 amino acids. V was pared by 6 bases and J by 5 bases, with 12 bases between. CDR1 and CDR2 from the germline V gene are SGHTA and FQGNSA. The CDR3 region has the DNA TGTGCCAGCAGGGAGGGGGTAGGAGATACGCAGTATTTT. Amino acids: CASREGVGDTQYF.

This clonotype has more than one count but fewer than ten. Here the CDR3 DNA reads TGTGCCACCAGCCTACTAGCGGAAGAGACCCAGTACTTC. This gives the protein CATSLLAEETQYF. This chain connects TRBV15 to TRBJ2-5; 8 bases match TRBD2. The CDR3 spans 13 residues. The trim removed 5 bases at V and 3 bases at J, leaving 2 bases unmatched. Germline CDR1 and CDR2: LNHNV and YYDKDF (reference sequence).

The rearrangement uses TRBV6-2 or TRBV6-3 and TRBJ2-5, with 7 bases that match TRBD1. This CDR3 is built from 16 residues. Germline lookup yields CDR1 MNHEY and CDR2 SVGEGT. V lost 7 bases, J lost 2 bases, and 13 bases stayed unmatched. The CDR3: CASTTRGQLLQETQYF. The CDR3 DNA reads as TGTGCCAGCACTACAAGGGGACAGCTCCTACAAGAGACCCAGTACTTC.

This clonotype was detected ten times or more. V usage is TRBV5-1 and J usage is TRBJ2-1; no reliable D call. Germline CDR1 and CDR2: SGHRS and YFSETQ. The V end lost 0 bases, the J end lost 0 bases, and 7 bases lay between the germline ends. The CDR3 consists of 15 residues. CDR3 DNA sequence: TGCGCCAGCAGCTTGGCGGCTTCCTCCTACAATGAGCAGTTCTTC. Residues: CASSLAASSYNEQFF.

This clonotype was observed many times. The chain carries TRBV7-6 and TRBJ1-3; D gene ambiguous. The CDR3 has 16 residues. Trimming left V 0 bases short and J 0 bases short, with 9 bases between. The germline CDR1 and CDR2 sequences are SGHVS and FNYEAQ. CDR3 bases: TGTGCCAGCAGCTTAGCGCTCGAGAGCTCTGGAAACACCATATATTTT. It is translated as CASSLALESSGNTIYF.

This clonotype has just a few counts. As DNA, the CDR3 is TGTGCCAGCAGCTTAGGGGGCTCGGGAACTGAAGCTTTCTTT. It yields the protein CASSLGGSGTEAFF. The chain has TRBV27 and TRBJ1-1, with 7 nucleotides matching TRBD1. The J segment lost 5 bases and the V segment lost 6 bases, leaving 9 bases of the junction unmatched. The CDR3 is made up of 14 amino acids. Germline CDR1 is MNHEY and CDR2 is SMNVEV (reference sequence).

V usage is TRBV10-3 and J usage is TRBJ1-2, with TRBD1 as a possible D gene (6 bases). Trimming removed 5 bases at V and 2 bases at J, with 18 bases between. There are 16 residues in the CDR3. Germline CDR1 ENHRY, CDR2 SYGVKD. CDR3 amino acids: CAISTPGRGFNYGYTF. Here the CDR3 DNA reads TGTGCCATCAGTACCCCGGGGAGGGGGTTCAACTATGGCTACACCTTC.

This clonotype has only a few counts. The J gene is TRBJ2-5, the V gene TRBV7-2; TRBD2 is a possible D gene (6 bases). The V gene's germline CDR1 is SGHTA and CDR2 FQGNSA. Trimming left V 5 bases short and J 11 bases short, with 21 bases between. The CDR3 extends over 14 amino acids. The CDR3 here is CASSARGTENLQYF. The CDR3 bases are TGTGCCAGCAGCGCTCGGGGGACGGAGAATCTGCAGTACTTC.

J is TRBJ2-7 and V is TRBV12-3 or TRBV12-4; 8 bases are shared with TRBD1. V gave up 6 bases and J gave up 2 bases; unmatched junction bases: 6. The CDR3 runs 14 residues. The DNA for the CDR3 is TGTGCCAGCAGCACCACGGACAGGGCCTACGAGCAGTACTTC. Translated, it gives CASSTTDRAYEQYF.

CDR3 residues: CASSRPLGGRTDTQYF. DNA for the CDR3: TGTGCCAGCAGCCGACCCTTGGGGGGGAGGACAGATACGCAGTATTTT. This sequence joins TRBV12-3 or TRBV12-4 and TRBJ2-3; 7 positions agree with TRBD2. The trim removed 6 bases at V and 3 bases at J, leaving 12 bases unmatched. The CDR3 spans 16 residues.

This clonotype occurred a few times. The chain joins TRBV7-2 to TRBJ1-4; D is unclear. Per germline, CDR1 SGHTA and CDR2 FQGNSA. Deletions cut 1 base from V and 8 bases from J, with 17 bases between. This CDR3 has 16 residues. The DNA of the CDR3 is TGTGCCAGCAGCTTAGGTCCGCTCGGGAGTGGGGAAAAACTGTTTTTT. Protein product: CASSLGPLGSGEKLFF.

This clonotype was observed a handful of times. The chain couples TRBV10-3 to TRBJ1-4; tentatively, D is TRBD1 (6 bases). The CDR3 consists of 13 residues. The germline V gene encodes CDR1 ENHRY and CDR2 SYGVKD. Trimming cost V 3 bases and J 6 bases, with 8 bases left between them. Here the CDR3 reads CAISEQGDEKLFF. CDR3 sequence (DNA): TGTGCCATCAGTGAACAGGGAGATGAAAAACTGTTTTTT.

This clonotype showed up many times. The chain employs TRBV15 and TRBJ2-2, with D unresolved. Deletions cut 0 bases from V and 3 bases from J, with 2 bases between. This CDR3 contains 13 residues. Germline V gene data show CDR1 as LNHNV and CDR2 as YYDKDF (reference sequence). This CDR3 is CATSRDYTGELFF. The CDR3 nucleotides read TGTGCCACCAGCAGAGATTACACCGGGGAGCTGTTTTTT.

At least ten counts were recorded for this clonotype. The V call is TRBV7-9, the J call TRBJ2-5, with D perhaps TRBD1 (5 bases). V was trimmed by 0 bases and J by 3 bases, leaving 8 bases between them. The CDR3 consists of 14 residues. Germline loops: CDR1 SEHNR, CDR2 FQNEAQ (reference sequence). The CDR3 sequence is CASSLAPDKETQYF. The CDR3 DNA follows: TGTGCCAGCAGCTTAGCCCCGGACAAAGAGACCCAGTACTTC.

V is TRBV7-2 and J is TRBJ2-3; TRBD2 might be the D (6 bases). Deletions cut 9 bases from V and 4 bases from J, with 11 bases between. The CDR3 sequence is 12 residues long. Germline V gives CDR1 SGHTA, CDR2 FQGNSA. The chain's CDR3 is CASSGDSDTQYF. CDR3 coding DNA: TGTGCCAGTTCGGGGGATTCAGATACGCAGTATTTT.

The V gene is TRBV2, the J gene TRBJ2-5; TRBD2 might be the D (7 bases). Germline CDR1 reads SNHLY; CDR2 reads FYNNEI. CDR3 length: 15 residues. The V end was cut by 7 bases, the J end by 4 bases, with 19 bases between. The CDR3 sequence: CASNNRGGRGETQYF. The CDR3 DNA reads TGTGCCAGCAATAATCGCGGGGGCCGAGGAGAGACCCAGTACTTC. Together with reference TRBV2 and TRBJ2-5, the CDR3 gives the full variable domain: EPEVTQTPSHQVTQMGQEVILRCVPISNHLYFYWYRQILGQKVEFLVSFYNNEISEKSEIFDDQFSVERPDGSNFTLKIRSTKLEDSAMYFCASNNRGGRGETQYFGPGTRLLVL.

This clonotype was found a few times. The rearrangement uses TRBV20-1 and TRBJ1-4, with D perhaps TRBD1 (5 bases). Deletions cut 2 bases from V and 6 bases from J, with 10 bases between. This CDR3 is built from 13 residues. The germline CDR1 and CDR2 sequences are DFQATT and SNEGSKA (reference sequence). CDR3 DNA sequence: TGCAGTGCTAGATCGGGGGGGGATGAAAAACTGTTTTTT. Its translation: CSARSGGDEKLFF.

This clonotype was found a few times. This rearrangement joins TRBV14 to TRBJ1-1; no reliable D call. V was pared by 1 base and J by 4 bases, with 10 bases between. The CDR3 runs to 14 residues. CDR1 is SGHDN, CDR2 FVKESK, per germline. The CDR3: CASSQAVDGTEAFF. The DNA for the CDR3 is TGTGCCAGCAGCCAAGCAGTTGACGGCACTGAAGCTTTCTTT.

The gene calls are TRBV7-2 and TRBJ2-5, with D hard to call. The ends were cut back, 1 base at V and 5 bases at J, with 14 bases in the middle. The length of the CDR3 is 15 residues. The V gene's germline CDR1 is SGHTA and CDR2 FQGNSA. The CDR3 region has the DNA TGTGCCAGCAGCTTAGGGCTGCCTTATGTGGAGACCCAGTACTTC. Residues: CASSLGLPYVETQYF.

Many counts were recorded for this clonotype. The genes are TRBV7-2 and TRBJ2-3; TRBD2 matches 7 bases. The CDR3 has 15 residues. The J segment lost 4 bases and the V segment lost 6 bases, leaving 10 bases of the junction unmatched. The germline V gene encodes CDR1 SGHTA and CDR2 FQGNSA. This chain's CDR3 is CASRGAGTGPDTQYF. The CDR3 DNA reads as TGTGCCAGCAGGGGAGCGGGGACGGGCCCAGATACGCAGTATTTT.

The chain couples TRBV24-1 to TRBJ2-3; D remains unclear. Trimming pared 4 bases from V and 6 bases from J, leaving 10 bases between. Germline V lookup: CDR1 KGHDR, CDR2 SFDVKD. The CDR3 spans 13 residues. The CDR3: CATSDRTSDTQYF. The CDR3 nucleotides read TGTGCCACCAGTGACCGGACCTCGGATACGCAGTATTTT.

The chain carries TRBV18 and TRBJ1-1, with no clear D. Trimming shortened V by 1 base and J by 4 bases, and 25 bases separated the two germline ends. The CDR3 loop spans 19 amino acids. From germline, CDR1 is KGHSH and CDR2 LQKENI. As DNA, the CDR3 is TGTGCCAGCTCACCACTCTCCCAACCTGGGGTAGGTCTAGCCACTGAAGCTTTCTTT. Translation: CASSPLSQPGVGLATEAFF.

This chain joins TRBV20-1 and TRBJ2-5; 11 nucleotides match TRBD1. Trimming at V came to 4 bases and at J to 5 bases, leaving 18 bases not matched to a gene. CDR1 and CDR2 from the germline V gene are DFQATT and SNEGSKA (reference sequence). CDR3 length: 18 amino acids. CDR3 coding DNA: TGCAGTGCTATCGCCTTGGCGGACAGGGGGCATAGTGAGGAGACCCAGTACTTC. It translates to CSAIALADRGHSEETQYF.

The chain recombines TRBV7-3 with TRBJ1-5; possible D gene TRBD1, 5 bases. Per germline, CDR1 SGHTA and CDR2 FQGTGA. This CDR3 has 15 amino acids. Trimming cost V 0 bases and J 2 bases, with 8 bases left between them. CDR3 coding DNA: TGTGCCAGCAGCTTAACAGGGGATCGCAATCAGCCCCAGCATTTT. It specifies CASSLTGDRNQPQHF.

This clonotype was observed a handful of times. The chain links TRBV29-1 to TRBJ2-3; TRBD1 might be the D (6 bases). The germline V gene encodes CDR1 SQVTM and CDR2 ANQGSEA. Trimming took 0 bases from V and 2 from J, leaving 12 bases between them. The CDR3 has 15 residues. CDR3: CSVEDQGQPTDTQYF. CDR3 DNA sequence: TGCAGCGTTGAAGATCAAGGACAGCCCACAGATACGCAGTATTTT.

The rearrangement uses TRBV4-3 and TRBJ1-2, with 10 bases that match TRBD1. Germline CDR1 and CDR2: LGHNA and YSLEER. The V segment lost 5 bases and the J segment 2 bases; nucleotides outside the gene matches: 5. The CDR3 runs to 15 residues. CDR3 in DNA: TGCGCCAGCAGCACAGGGGGACAGGGGAACTATGGCTACACCTTC. Its protein product is CASSTGGQGNYGYTF.

The genes are TRBV30 and TRBJ2-5, with D perhaps matching TRBD1 (5 bases). Germline lookup yields CDR1 GTSNPN and CDR2 SVGIG (reference sequence). V shed 4 bases and J shed 0 bases, with 9 bases lying between them. This CDR3 is built from 13 residues. CDR3 bases: TGTGCCTGGACAGGGCCAAACCAAGAGACCCAGTACTTC. Translating it yields CAWTGPNQETQYF. Filled out from reference TRBV30 and TRBJ2-5, the complete variable domain reads SQTIHQWPATLVQPVGSPLSLECTVEGTSNPNLYWYRQAAGRGLQLLFYSVGIGQISSEVPQNLSASRPQDRQFILSSKKLLLSDSGFYLCAWTGPNQETQYFGPGTRLLVL.

In its sample, this clonotype was seen a few times. This sequence joins TRBV7-9 and TRBJ1-3; D not certain. Trimming cost V 8 bases and J 4 bases, with 9 bases left between them. The CDR3 is made up of 12 amino acids. Looked up from germline, CDR1 is SEHNR and CDR2 is FQNEAQ (reference sequence). The chain's CDR3 is CASGPQGNTIYF. The DNA for the CDR3 is TGTGCCAGCGGACCACAGGGAAACACCATATATTTT. Variable domain in full (rest from reference TRBV7-9 and TRBJ1-3): DTGVSQNPRHKITKRGQNVTFRCDPISEHNRLYWYRQTLGQGPEFLTYFQNEAQLEKSRLLSDRFSAERPKGSFSTLEIQRTEQGDSAMYLCASGPQGNTIYFGEGSWLTVV.